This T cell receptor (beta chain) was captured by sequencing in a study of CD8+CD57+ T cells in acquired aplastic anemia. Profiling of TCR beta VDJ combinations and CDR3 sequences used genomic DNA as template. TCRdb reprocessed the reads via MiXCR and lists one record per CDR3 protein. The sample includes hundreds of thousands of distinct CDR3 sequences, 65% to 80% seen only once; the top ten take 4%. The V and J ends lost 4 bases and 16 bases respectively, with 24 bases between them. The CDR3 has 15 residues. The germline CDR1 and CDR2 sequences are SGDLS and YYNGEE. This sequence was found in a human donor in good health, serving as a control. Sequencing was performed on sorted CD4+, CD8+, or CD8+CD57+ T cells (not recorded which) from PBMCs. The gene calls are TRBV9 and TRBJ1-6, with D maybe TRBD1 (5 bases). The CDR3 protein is CASSFHGGPNYELHF. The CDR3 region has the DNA TGTGCCAGCAGCTTCCACGGGGGACCGAACTACGAGCTCCACTTT.